This is a list of T cell receptor beta chains from one sample in a study of cytomegalovirus exposure and HLA in healthy donors. Measured with immunoSEQ multiplex PCR; TCRdb has only the in-frame clones, and not every one. The sample yields 140,000 or so clones, 75% to 85% seen once. Sequences were obtained from PBMCs. Receptors were obtained from a man in his forties or fifties in good health and CMV-seronegative. CDR3s leave out the opening cysteine and the closing phenylalanine or tryptophan.

v_call	j_call	cdr3_aa
TRBV27	TRBJ2-7	ASRTRASYEQY
TRBV6-4	TRBJ1-5	ASSEGVTQPQH
TRBV6-5	TRBJ2-4	ASSYSRVAKNIQY
TRBV11-2	TRBJ2-2	ASSLGTSGGPFGELF
TRBV5-6	TRBJ2-2	ASSLARAWELF
TRBV27	TRBJ1-1	ASSPWTGKNTEAF
TRBV2	TRBJ2-6	ASRMAGTGFSGANVLT
TRBV12-2	TRBJ2-7	ASRLCRGSYEQY
TRBV7-5	TRBJ1-2	ARSLEPGQAYGYT
TRBV4-1	TRBJ1-1	ASSSRAGTGGLLTNTEAF
TRBV9	TRBJ2-1	ASNPRGGVLNEQF
TRBV5-4	TRBJ1-4	ASSLDQGNEKLF
TRBV11-2	TRBJ2-7	ASSSGQSSSYEQY
TRBV5-1	TRBJ2-7	ASSSGFHYEQY
TRBV10-1	TRBJ1-5	ASNPGQGYCQPQH
TRBV7-9	TRBJ1-1	ASSLANTNTEAF
TRBV5-1	TRBJ2-1	ASSSDRSSYNEQF
TRBV9	TRBJ1-1	ASSGTGQEAF
TRBV7-9	TRBJ1-2	ASSLALGGGFYGYT
TRBV28	-	ASRSDRGRYEQY
TRBV5-1	TRBJ1-4	ASSLFDRGSTNEKLF
TRBV30	TRBJ2-7	AWSNIYEQY
TRBV7-8	TRBJ2-7	ASSFRDRGFHEQY
TRBV6-5	TRBJ2-7	ASSYHGRQGYGQY
TRBV19	TRBJ1-1	ASRTHRANTEAF
TRBV6-6	TRBJ1-4	ASSRGTATNEKLF
TRBV19	TRBJ2-6	ASTPRGGEAGANVLT